This TCR beta chain was recovered during a study of blood T cells in healthy people across ages (dated by TCRdb to between 2014 and 2017). Background on the whole study: In model experiments, template switching captured about one uniquely barcoded TCR beta cDNA molecule for every two T cells. To track age-related changes in TCR beta repertoire diversity, the study relied on deep sequencing normalized with unique cDNA molecular identifiers. The donors were split into four age groups: young (average approximately 16 years), middle-aged (39), aged (over 55) and long-lived (over 80). Donors of different ages were randomly distributed across sequencing lanes to avoid experimental bias. Two additional independent replicas of 1 million unique cDNA reads from the same blood draw were analyzed for two donors (one aged 18 to 29 and one aged 80 or older). Findings and caveats that apply to the study as a whole: Estimates of total diversity from one million sequenced T cells were regarded as lower bounds and underestimates. As age increased, observed TCR beta diversity per million T cells dropped in a roughly linear way, and a significant reduction was already evident by age 40. Because the CMV infection status of the donors was unknown, age-related changes in expanded clonotypes may potentially have been confounded. Compared with the aged group, the long-lived group had more naive CD4+ T cells, fewer expanded clones and increased TCR diversity, suggesting age selection. The percentage of naive T cells measured by flow cytometry correlated strongly with observed TCR beta diversity. Conclusive comparison of naive and antigen-experienced compartments was prevented by the profiling of bulk unsorted PBMCs.

Libraries came from 5' RACE. This sample was sequenced with an Illumina HiSeq 2500. A second PCR of about 7 to 12 cycles was performed with a sample-barcoded 5' primer and a J-beta primer mix. A unique molecular identifier was introduced onto each TCR beta cDNA molecule by a template-switch 5' adaptor carrying 12 random nucleotides. Each sample yielded at least 2.5 million CDR3-containing paired-end reads. First-strand cDNA synthesis was performed from all RNA using the Mint cDNA synthesis kit, with priming by a TRBC-specific oligonucleotide. Following uracil-DNA glycosylase treatment, all cDNA underwent a first 18-cycle PCR with the universal primers M1SS and BC2_uni_R. The paper's processing steps were these. For normalization, 1 million high-quality reads were randomly selected from each sample, with every read carrying a distinct molecular identifier. Reads with shared molecular identifiers were discarded instead of being binned into consensus sequences. MiTCR, with a Q25 quality threshold and the strictest error-elimination algorithm, was used for CDR3 identification, clonotype clustering and error correction. A nonparametric unseen species model with Euler transformation was used to estimate a lower bound on total TCR beta diversity. Using fastp trimming at Q25 and MiXCR clonotype assembly, TCRdb reanalyzed the public sequencing data and kept in-frame beta chains. Rows matching on CDR3 protein sequence are summarized as one entry with the most common DNA and genes. TCRdb, rather than the study authors, made the V and J calls. The sample table contains under 1,000,000 distinct CDR3 sequences; only one count was recorded for around 45% of them. Roughly 18% of the sample is in the top ten clones.

Of note for this clonotype: Its antigen has not been determined. No base-level quality is on record; no much larger clone is a single base apart.

From a lookup of the germline V gene, CDR1 and CDR2 are SGHTA and FQGNSA. The CDR3 holds 16 amino acids from the cysteine to the phenylalanine. Of all the DNA, just the CDR3 is kept, 48 bases in frame from base 1. V and J lose 5 bases and 7 bases, and a span of 21 bases separates them. The donors were about 40 Caucasian individuals from Russia, aged about 6 to 95 years, who were systemically healthy. Each donor gave around 9.9 milliliters of peripheral blood, collected into EDTA-treated Vacutainer tubes. Ficoll-Paque density-gradient centrifugation was used to isolate PBMCs, with at least 7 million obtained per sample. Total RNA was extracted from PBMCs with Trizol reagent, with at least 5.5 micrograms obtained per sample. For every donor, flow cytometry on a PBMC aliquot measured the percentage of naive CD45RAhigh/CD27high T cells.

The sequenced sample consisted of blood. Rearrangement joined TRBV7-2 to TRBJ2-1, with a weak D call of TRBD2 (6 bases match). This receptor was taken from a man older than 75 in good health. The CDR3 protein is CASSPAWGGVLNEQFF. The DNA is as follows: TGTGCCAGCAGCCCCGCATGGGGCGGGGTCCTGAATGAGCAGTTCTTC. Outside the CDR3, residues come from the reference TRBV7-2 and TRBJ2-1 proteins, so the full variable domain is: GAGVSQSPSNKVTEKGKDVELRCDPISGHTALYWYRQSLGQGLEFLIYFQGNSAPDKSGLPSDRFSAERTGGSVSTLTIQRTQQEDSAVYLCASSPAWGGVLNEQFFGPGTRLTVL.